These T cell receptor beta chains were read from a single sample in a study of CD8+ T cells in alopecia areata. Produced via immunoSEQ multiplex PCR; TCRdb's table is partial and in-frame only. The sample has about 200,000 clones, around 56% seen once. The sample in question was CD4+ T cells sorted from blood, obtained at week 4, from a patient treated with tofacitinib. The receptors originated from a human donor with alopecia areata. Each CDR3 is given with its conserved first and last residue. A D gene is named only where the DNA matches it firmly. Rows give clone size only sometimes, using once, few, many, or a class for an expanded clone.

v_call	d_call	clone_size	j_call	cdr3_nt	cdr3_aa
TRBV5-4	TRBD2	.	TRBJ2-1	TGTGCCAGCATCTCGGAGTGGTCTAGCGGGGGGAAGGAGCAGTTCTTC	CASISEWSSGGKEQFF
TRBV6-6	TRBD1	few	TRBJ1-5	TGTGCCAGCAGTTACAACGGACAGGGGGGTCAGCCCCAGCATTTT	CASSYNGQGGQPQHF
TRBV5-1	TRBD1	.	TRBJ1-2	TGCGCCAGCAGCTTGGGAACCGGGACAGGCTATGGCTACACCTTC	CASSLGTGTGYGYTF
TRBV29-1	.	.	TRBJ1-4	TGCAGCGTTGGAAACCGGGAAAAACTGTTTTTT	CSVGNREKLFF
TRBV4-1	.	.	TRBJ2-7	TGCGCCAGCAGCCAAGAAACAGGGACCTACGAGCAGTACTTC	CASSQETGTYEQYF
TRBV2	.	.	TRBJ2-2	TGTGCCAGCAGTGAAGACATGAGGTCCGGGGAGCTGTTTTTT	CASSEDMRSGELFF
TRBV7-8	TRBD1	.	TRBJ1-6	TGTGCCAGCAGCCCCGAAAGGGGGCGCGGGTCACCCCTCCACTTT	CASSPERGRGSPLHF
TRBV5-4	TRBD1	.	TRBJ1-4	TGTGCCAGCAGCCCGACAGGGGTAGGGGAAAAACTGTTTTTT	CASSPTGVGEKLFF
TRBV29-1	.	.	TRBJ2-3	TGCAGCGTTGTCGGTGGGGGGCGAGATACGCAGTATTTT	CSVVGGGRDTQYF
TRBV30	.	once	TRBJ2-3	TGTGCCTGGAGGGCAAGTGGAGATACGCAGTATTTT	CAWRASGDTQYF
TRBV28	TRBD1	.	TRBJ2-5	TGTGCCAGCAGTCAGACCGGACAGGGGTTGAAGACCCAGTACTTC	CASSQTGQGLKTQYF
TRBV29-1	.	.	TRBJ1-6	TGCAGCGGGCAAGAGGGTCGGAATTCACCCCTCCACTTT	CSGQEGRNSPLHF
TRBV29-1	TRBD1	.	TRBJ2-7	TGCAGCGCCGGACAGGGTATGGCCGAGCAGTACTTC	CSAGQGMAEQYF
TRBV4-1	TRBD2	.	TRBJ2-5	TGCGCCAGCAGTCGAGCGGGGACGGAGACCCAGTACTTC	CASSRAGTETQYF
TRBV4-1	TRBD1	.	TRBJ2-5	TGCGCCAGCAGCCAACCCGGGACAGGGATTTCAGAGACCCAGTACTTC	CASSQPGTGISETQYF
TRBV4-3	.	few	TRBJ2-2	TGCGCCAGCAGCCGAACCGGGGAGCTGTTTTTT	CASSRTGELFF
TRBV10-3	TRBD1	few	TRBJ2-7	TGTGCCACAGGGGGACCGCCAGACGGGCAGTACTTC	CATGGPPDGQYF
TRBV5-1	.	.	TRBJ2-1	TGCGCCAGCAGCTTGGATGGAACCAATGAGCAGTTCTTC	CASSLDGTNEQFF
TRBV7-6	TRBD2	few	TRBJ2-7	TGTGCCAGCAGCTTGGGAGGGACCTACGAGCAGTACTTC	CASSLGGTYEQYF
TRBV6-6	.	.	TRBJ2-7	TGTGCCAGCAGAGATACAGGGACAACCTACGAGCAGTACTTC	CASRDTGTTYEQYF
TRBV29-1	.	few	TRBJ1-4	TGCAGCGCCGTTAGGGGTTCCGCTGAAAAACTGTTTTTT	CSAVRGSAEKLFF
TRBV5-1	.	.	TRBJ1-1	TGCGCCAGCAGCTCGGGACACATGAACACTGAAGCTTTCTTT	CASSSGHMNTEAFF
TRBV11-3	TRBD2	.	TRBJ2-2	TGTGCCAGCAGCCCCAGGACTAGCGCGAACACCGGGGAGCTGTTTTTT	CASSPRTSANTGELFF
TRBV30	.	few	TRBJ1-2	TGTGCCTGGAAAAGAGAAGCCCCTGCTAACTATGGCTACACCTTC	CAWKREAPANYGYTF
TRBV29-1	TRBD1	few	TRBJ2-7	TGCAGCTTTAACAGGGGCGACGAGCAGTACTTC	CSFNRGDEQYF
TRBV29-1	TRBD1	.	TRBJ2-7	TGCAGCGTCGTGGGGGGACAGGGGGCGAACGAGCAGTACTTC	CSVVGGQGANEQYF
TRBV30	.	.	TRBJ2-6	TGTGCCTGGAGTTCCGCCGGAACTGGGGCCAACGTCCTGACTTTC	CAWSSAGTGANVLTF
TRBV28	TRBD1	.	TRBJ1-5	TGTGCCAGCAGTTCAGGGAGGGACAGGGTTTCTCCTCAGCCCCAGCATTTT	CASSSGRDRVSPQPQHF
TRBV9	TRBD1	.	TRBJ2-1	TGTGCCAGCAGCCCCGCCGGACAGGGTTCCCGCGGTGAGCAGTTCTTC	CASSPAGQGSRGEQFF
TRBV30	.	.	TRBJ2-2	TGTGCCTGGAGGGACCAGGGGAGGACCGGGGAGCTGTTTTTT	CAWRDQGRTGELFF
TRBV5-1	TRBD2	.	TRBJ2-5	TGCGCCAGCAGGGGACTAGCGGGGGGGCCCGAGACCCAGTACTTC	CASRGLAGGPETQYF
TRBV5-1	TRBD2	.	TRBJ2-3	TGCGCCAGCAACCCGGCGAGCGGGGGGGCCGAGATCGAGTATTTT	CASNPASGGAEIEYF
TRBV7-9	.	few	TRBJ2-7	TGTGCCAGCAGCCCTGAGAGCTCCTACGAGCAGTACTTC	CASSPESSYEQYF
TRBV7-2	.	few	TRBJ1-2	TGTGCCAGCACCGGAATCAGGGCTAACTATGGCTACACCTTC	CASTGIRANYGYTF
TRBV27	TRBD2	.	TRBJ2-3	TGTGCCAGCAGTTTATCAACTAGCGGGGGGGGCAGGAATACGCAGTATTTT	CASSLSTSGGGRNTQYF
TRBV27	.	.	TRBJ1-6	TGTGCCAGCAGTCCCGGACAGACCTCCTATAATTCACCCCTCCACTTT	CASSPGQTSYNSPLHF
TRBV5-4	TRBD2	.	TRBJ2-5	TGTGCCAGCAGCTGGCATCTAGCGGGGGTTGAGACCCAGTACTTC	CASSWHLAGVETQYF
TRBV7-2	TRBD1	few	TRBJ2-3	TGTGCCAGCCCCGGGACAGGGACAGATACGCAGTATTTT	CASPGTGTDTQYF